These T cell receptor beta chains were read from a single sample in a study of glioma-infiltrating T cells. TCRdb redid the calling of the multiplex PCR reads with MiXCR, one entry per CDR3 protein. The sample includes 45,000 or so distinct CDR3 sequences, 20% to 25% of them seen just once. The source material was glioma tissue, nonneoplastic brain tissue, or PBMCs (not recorded which). These receptors were collected from a human donor with low-grade glioma or glioblastoma, undergoing nonglioma brain surgery, or in good health (not recorded which). CDR3s include the opening cysteine and the closing phenylalanine or tryptophan. The D gene is left open where the match is weak. Not all rows give a size; the values are once, few, many and, for expanded clones, a class.

>TRBV5-1|many|TRBD1|TRBJ1-1
TGCGCCAGCAGCTTGATTCCGACAGGGGTGACACCTGAAGCTTTCTTT
CASSLIPTGVTPEAFF
>TRBV11-2|many|.|TRBJ1-3
TGTGCCAGCAGCTTTGTACAGGGATCTGGAAACACCATATATTTT
CASSFVQGSGNTIYF
>TRBV12-3/TRBV12-4|.|TRBD2|TRBJ2-1
TGTGCCAGCAGTTTACGGGGGGGGGCCAATGAGCAGTTCTTC
CASSLRGGANEQFF
>TRBV5-1|.|.|TRBJ1-2
TGCGCCAGCAGCTTTCTTCCCCGGGACCGAGGATCCTATGGCTACATCTTC
CASSFLPRDRGSYGYIF
>TRBV20-1|.|.|TRBJ1-1
TGCAGTGCTAGTGAAGACACTGAAGCTTTCTTT
CSASEDTEAFF
>TRBV27|many|TRBD2|TRBJ2-3
TGTGCCAGCAGTTTCCTCGATGTAAGCGGGGCTAAAGATACGCAGTATTTT
CASSFLDVSGAKDTQYF
>TRBV10-3|many|.|TRBJ2-3
TGTGCCATCAGTGAGTCGACTCGGAGGACACCAGATACGCAGTATTTT
CAISESTRRTPDTQYF
>TRBV6-1|.|.|TRBJ2-7
TGTGCCAGCACCGACCCCAATTACAGGGAAAAGAACTACGAGCAGTACTTC
CASTDPNYREKNYEQYF
>TRBV7-3|many|TRBD1|TRBJ2-3
TGTGCCAGCAGCTCAACTGGGACAGGTTCTACAGATACGCAGTATTTT
CASSSTGTGSTDTQYF
>TRBV28|.|TRBD2|TRBJ2-3
TGTGCCAGCAGTTTAGTGCGGGAGGCCGGGACCACAGATACGCAGTATTTT
CASSLVREAGTTDTQYF
>TRBV29-1|.|TRBD2|TRBJ2-5
TGCAGCGTTGAAGAACTAGCGGGAGAGACCCAGTACTTC
CSVEELAGETQYF
>TRBV28|many|.|TRBJ1-2
TGTGCCAGCAGTTTAAGAGGTGGGACCGGGATATATGGCTACACCTTC
CASSLRGGTGIYGYTF
>TRBV28|many|.|TRBJ1-5
TGTGCCAGCAAAGGGGGTAGCAATCAGCCCCAGCATTTT
CASKGGSNQPQHF
>TRBV4-1|.|.|TRBJ1-4
TGCGCCAGCAGCCAAGATTGGATGTGTCTGGGTGAAAAACTGTTTTTT
CASSQDWMCLGEKLFF
>TRBV5-8|many|.|TRBJ2-3
TGTGCCAGCAGCTTGGCGAGGGGATCTAGCACAGATACGCAGTATTTT
CASSLARGSSTDTQYF
>TRBV4-1|.|.|TRBJ1-5
TGCGCCAGCAGCCAATCCACGGGGTCCCCTCAGCCCCAGCATTTT
CASSQSTGSPQPQHF
>TRBV27|few|.|TRBJ2-6
TGTGCCAGCAGCCATGAAGATGGGGCCAACGTCCTGACTTTC
CASSHEDGANVLTF
>TRBV3-1|.|TRBD2|TRBJ2-3
TGTGCCAGCAGCCCAGGACTAGGAATTACAGATACGCAGTATTTT
CASSPGLGITDTQYF
>TRBV12-5|many|.|TRBJ2-5
TGTGCTAGTGGTTGGGGGGGGGCAGGAGAGACCCAGTACTTC
CASGWGGAGETQYF
>TRBV27|.|.|TRBJ1-1
TGTGCCAGCAGTTCTTCAACAGGGTACACTGAAGCTTTCTTT
CASSSSTGYTEAFF
>TRBV3-1|many|.|TRBJ2-3
TGTGCCAGCAGCCAAGACCCGGACAGAAACACAGATACGCAGTATTTT
CASSQDPDRNTDTQYF
>TRBV4-1|many|.|TRBJ1-3
TGCGCCAGCAGCCAAGATAGGGAGCCGGGAAACACCATATATTTT
CASSQDREPGNTIYF
>TRBV6-1|many|.|TRBJ2-3
TGTGCCAGCGCTACTTTGCGGGGCACAGATACGCAGTATTTT
CASATLRGTDTQYF
>TRBV7-6|many|.|TRBJ2-5
TGTGCCAGCAGTTCCCTTCTAGAGACCCAGTACTTC
CASSSLLETQYF
>TRBV4-1|many|.|TRBJ2-7
TGCGCCAGCAGCCAAGAATGGGGGAGTCGGTACGAGCAGTACTTC
CASSQEWGSRYEQYF
>TRBV6-1|many|.|TRBJ2-1
TGTGCCAGCACCAATGATCGCGGAAACAATGAGCAGTTCTTC
CASTNDRGNNEQFF
>TRBV5-1|few|.|TRBJ2-1
TGCGCCAGCAGCTTGGGTCCCTCGAGCTCCTACAATGAGCAGTTCTTC
CASSLGPSSSYNEQFF
>TRBV10-3|many|.|TRBJ1-5
TGTGCCATCAGTGAGTCCGGGACAACTAGCAATCAGCCCCAGCATTTT
CAISESGTTSNQPQHF
>TRBV6-1|many|.|TRBJ2-1
TGTGCCAGCAGCCGGGGCAGGGTCGCCTACAATGAGCAGTTCTTC
CASSRGRVAYNEQFF
>TRBV4-1|many|.|TRBJ1-5
TGCGCCAGCAGCCGTACCGGGACGGACGGGGACCAGCCCCAGCATTTT
CASSRTGTDGDQPQHF
>TRBV7-2|many|.|TRBJ1-5
TGTGCCAGCAGCTTAAGGCAGGGCGAGGATCAGCCCCAGCATTTT
CASSLRQGEDQPQHF
>TRBV6-1|many|TRBD2|TRBJ2-4
TGTGCCAGCAGAGAACATAGCGGGAGGGGGATAGCCAAAAACATTCAGTACTTC
CASREHSGRGIAKNIQYF
>TRBV5-1|.|.|TRBJ1-6
TGCGCCAGCAGCTTGGACGGGGGCGGAGGTAGCTCACCCCTCCACTTT
CASSLDGGGGSSPLHF
>TRBV3-1|.|.|TRBJ1-5
TGTGCCAGCAGCAAAGCTCGCCTTAGCGATCAGCCCCAGCATTTT
CASSKARLSDQPQHF
>TRBV5-1|many|.|TRBJ1-2
TGCGCCAGCAGCTTCGAGGGGAATGGCTACACCTTC
CASSFEGNGYTF
>TRBV10-3|.|TRBD1|TRBJ2-5
TGTGCCATCAATTGTTTACAGGGGATGAAGACCCAGTACTTC
CAINCLQGMKTQYF
>TRBV14|many|.|TRBJ1-1
TGTGCCAGCAACAGGAACACTGAAGCTTTCTTT
CASNRNTEAFF
>TRBV6-5|.|TRBD2|TRBJ2-7
TGTGCCAGCAGTTTTAGCGGGAGGATGGGCTGGCAGTACTTC
CASSFSGRMGWQYF
>TRBV28|many|TRBD1|TRBJ1-5
TGTGCCAGCAGAAACCGGGACAGGGCTTATAGCAATCAGCCCCAGCATTTT
CASRNRDRAYSNQPQHF
>TRBV6-1|.|.|TRBJ2-5
TGTGCTAGCAGTCTGGGGTGGCAAGAGACCAAGTACTTC
CASSLGWQETKYF
>TRBV28|many|TRBD1|TRBJ1-1
TGTGCCAGCAGTTTATACAGGGGGGGGGACACTGAAGCTTTCTTT
CASSLYRGGDTEAFF
>TRBV19|.|.|TRBJ1-2
TGTGCCAGTAGTATAGACCAGTCTTCCCCTTACTATGGCTACACCTTC
CASSIDQSSPYYGYTF
>TRBV6-1|many|.|TRBJ1-4
TGTGCCAGCAGTGCACCCCGACAGCCGGCGGGAAAAAAACTGTTTTTT
CASSAPRQPAGKKLFF
>TRBV7-3|few|TRBD1|TRBJ2-1
TGTGCCAGAATCTGGACAGGGTGGCAGTTCTTC
CARIWTGWQFF
>TRBV5-1|.|TRBD1|TRBJ2-2
TGCGCCAGCAGCTTGGGAGAGGGGGCAGCCGGGGAGCTGTTTTTT
CASSLGEGAAGELFF
>TRBV4-1|.|TRBD2|TRBJ2-7
TGCGCCAGCAGCTTAACCACTAGCGGGGGCTACGAGCAGTACTTC
CASSLTTSGGYEQYF
>TRBV20-1|many|.|TRBJ2-3
TGCAGTGCGTCCCAGGCCAGCGCTAGCACAGATACGCAGTATTTT
CSASQASASTDTQYF
>TRBV27|many|.|TRBJ2-1
TGTGCCAGCAGCCCAGAGATTTCCCCGAACTACAATGAGCAGTTCTTC
CASSPEISPNYNEQFF
>TRBV3-1|many|.|TRBJ2-1
TGTGCCAGCAGCTCGCTCGGCGAACTAATCGATTACAATGAGCAGTTCTTC
CASSSLGELIDYNEQFF
>TRBV18|.|.|TRBJ2-3
TGTGCCAGCTCACCGGAGACTAGCACAGATACGCAGTATTTT
CASSPETSTDTQYF
>TRBV20-1|.|.|TRBJ2-3
TGCAGTGCTAGGGGCGACTGGCTCGGAGATACGCAGTATTTT
CSARGDWLGDTQYF
>TRBV3-1|.|.|TRBJ1-1
TGTGCCAGCAGCCAAGTGAGTACCACTGAAGCTTTCTTT
CASSQVSTTEAFF
>TRBV20-1|many|.|TRBJ1-1
TGCAGTGCTAGAATCGGGCAGGGTCTTCCTGAAGCTTTCTTT
CSARIGQGLPEAFF
>TRBV2|many|.|TRBJ1-1
TGTGCCAGCATTGGGGAGTTGGGCACTGAAGCTTTCTTT
CASIGELGTEAFF